This TCR beta chain was profiled in a study of CD8 T cells in ankylosing spondylitis. Points from the study as a whole: Clones linked to disease were reported to show significant enrichment in matched ankylosing spondylitis synovial fluid. Among TCR beta sequences, a motif of under 10 highly homologous variants appeared characteristic of ankylosing spondylitis blood.

Via MiXCR, TCRdb re-called the 5' RACE reads, giving one row per CDR3 protein. In the table there are tens of thousands of distinct CDR3 sequences, about 7% of which are singletons. This clonotype was seen many times. What it binds is unknown. V was pared by 5 bases and J by 1 base, with 4 bases of the junction left unmatched. From germline, CDR1 is KGHSH and CDR2 LQKENI. This CDR3 contains 16 residues. This clonotype originated in a female donor with ankylosing spondylitis or in good health (not recorded which). The J gene is TRBJ2-5, the V gene TRBV18; TRBD2 matches at 13 bases. Sequenced: blood, either unsorted or a sorted T cell fraction (not recorded which). CDR3 residues: CASSTGLAGSQETQYF. The CDR3 nucleotides read TGTGCCAGCTCAACGGGACTAGCGGGGTCCCAAGAGACCCAGTACTTC.